The 27 T cell receptor beta chains below come from one sample, sequenced in a study of beta chain features in type 1 diabetes. As every portion of the isolated RNA was reverse transcribed, the sequencing read expressed TCRB transcripts. Measured with immunoSEQ multiplex PCR; TCRdb has only the in-frame clones, and not every one. The sample lists 900,000 or so clones; 17% were seen once. Sequenced: naive CD4+ T cells from blood. These receptors were collected from a woman younger than 35 in good health.

The chain is built from TRBV27 and TRBJ1-2; tentative D call: TRBD1 (5 bases). CDR1 MNHEY and CDR2 SMNVEV come from the germline V gene (reference sequence). The CDR3 extends over 12 amino acids. The V gene lost 6 bases and the J gene lost 6 bases, with 11 bases spanning the gap. For the CDR3, the DNA is TGTGCCAGCAGCCATCGAGGGGATGGCTACACCTTC. Translated: CASSHRGDGYTF.

This chain joins TRBV28 and TRBJ2-3; a weak D match, TRBD1 (6 bases). Germline CDR1 MDHEN, CDR2 SYDVKM. The ends were cut back, 4 bases at V and 6 bases at J, with 8 bases in the middle. The CDR3 loop spans 12 amino acids. CDR3 coding DNA: TGTGCCAGCAGTTCAGGGGTGGATACGCAGTATTTT. Protein product: CASSSGVDTQYF. Variable domain in full (rest from reference TRBV28 and TRBJ2-3): DVKVTQSSRYLVKRTGEKVFLECVQDMDHENMFWYRQDPGLGLRLIYFSYDVKMKEKGDIPEGYSVSREKKERFSLILESASTNQTSMYLCASSSGVDTQYFGPGTRLTVL.

The chain is built from TRBV7-2 and TRBJ2-3, with 9 bases fitting TRBD2. This CDR3 is built from 15 residues. Germline values: CDR1 SGHTA, CDR2 FQGNSA. V shed 5 bases and J 1 base; nucleotides not matched to a gene: 4. This CDR3 is CASSRLAVGTDTQYF. In DNA form, the CDR3 reads TGTGCCAGCAGCCGACTAGCGGTGGGCACAGATACGCAGTATTTT.

The V gene is TRBV19, the J gene TRBJ1-2; 7 nucleotides align to TRBD1. V shed 8 bases, J shed 8 bases, and the junction held 8 bases outside the gene matches. Per germline, CDR1 LNHDA and CDR2 SQIVND (reference sequence). The CDR3 has 12 amino acids. CDR3 residues: CASSTGAGGYTF. DNA of the CDR3: TGTGCCAGTTCTACAGGGGCCGGCGGCTACACCTTC.

This chain joins TRBV6-1 and TRBJ2-1; tentatively, D is TRBD1 or TRBD2 (5 bases each). Germline CDR1 reads MNHNS; CDR2 reads SASEGT. V was trimmed by 0 bases and J by 6 bases, leaving 6 bases between them. The CDR3 is 13 amino acids. CDR3 coding DNA: TGTGCCAGCAGTGAAGCTGGGGGCAATGAGCAGTTCTTC. Translating gives CASSEAGGNEQFF.

There are a few counts of this clone. The chain recombines TRBV5-4 with TRBJ2-1; 9 nucleotides match TRBD1. With 2 bases clipped from V and 6 bases from J, the junction kept 3 bases outside the gene matches. This CDR3 has 14 residues. Per germline, CDR1 SGHNT and CDR2 YYREEE (reference sequence). CDR3 DNA sequence: TGTGCCAGCAGCTTCAGGACAGGGGTCAATGAGCAGTTCTTC. This gives the protein CASSFRTGVNEQFF. The full variable domain, in which reference TRBV5-4 and TRBJ2-1 provide the parts outside the CDR3, is ETGVTQSPTHLIKTRGQQVTLRCSSQSGHNTVSWYQQALGQGPQFIFQYYREEENGRGNFPPRFSGLQFPNYSSELNVNALELDDSALYLCASSFRTGVNEQFFGPGTRLTVL.

V and J are TRBV9 and TRBJ2-3, with a possible D match to TRBD2 (5 bases). This CDR3 comprises 14 residues. V was clipped by 3 bases and J by 7 bases, with 15 bases between them. Per germline, CDR1 SGDLS and CDR2 YYNGEE. CDR3 bases: TGTGCCAGCAGCGCAGACTATCCGCAGAATACGCAGTATTTT. Protein: CASSADYPQNTQYF.

CDR3 nucleotide sequence: TGTGCCAGCAGGAACACAGATACGCAGTATTTT. The encoded protein is CASRNTDTQYF. The chain combines TRBV11-2 with TRBJ2-3; no reliable D call. Looked up from germline, CDR1 is SGHAT and CDR2 is FQNNGV. V was clipped by 6 bases and J by 2 bases, with 3 bases between them. The CDR3 spans 11 residues.

V and J are TRBV11-1 and TRBJ1-1, with TRBD1 identical over 7 bases. The CDR3 loop spans 15 amino acids. The V segment lost 5 bases and the J segment 1 base; nucleotides outside the gene matches: 7. Germline V gene data show CDR1 as SGHAT and CDR2 as FQDESV (reference sequence). The CDR3 reads CASSLIGQENTEAFF. The DNA for the CDR3 is TGTGCCAGCAGCCTAATCGGACAGGAGAACACTGAAGCTTTCTTT.

The sample holds many counts of this clone. This rearrangement joins TRBV10-3 to TRBJ2-7; D is possibly TRBD2 (5 bases). Deletions cut 10 bases from V and 6 bases from J, with 13 bases between. The CDR3 totals 11 residues. Germline CDR1 and CDR2: ENHRY and SYGVKD. The CDR3 DNA reads TGTGCCAGCAGAGCGGAGTCCGAGCAGTACTTC. Translating it yields CASRAESEQYF.

Comment on this clone: Distinct nucleotide sequences in the sample also encode this CDR3. The chain employs TRBV18 and TRBJ2-2; TRBD1 matches 8 bases. Losses at the gene ends were 0 bases for V and 1 base for J; bases not matched to a gene: 1. Germline V gene sequence: CDR1 KGHSH, CDR2 LQKENI. The CDR3 loop spans 16 amino acids. The CDR3 loop is CASSPPGTGNTGELFF. The CDR3 DNA is TGTGCCAGCTCACCACCGGGGACAGGGAACACCGGGGAGCTGTTTTTT.

This chain links TRBV5-1 with TRBJ2-1; TRBD2 might be the D (5 bases). CDR1 and CDR2 (germline): SGHRS, YFSETQ. The length of the CDR3 is 15 residues. The V end was cut by 4 bases, the J end by 7 bases, with 18 bases between. CDR3 DNA sequence: TGCGCCAGCAGCCCGGGGTCTTCGTTTACAAATGAGCAGTTCTTC. It specifies CASSPGSSFTNEQFF.

This clone was picked up a small number of times. The chain employs TRBV25-1 and TRBJ2-1; 13 bases are shared with TRBD2. The CDR3 extends over 15 amino acids. The ends lost 5 bases at V and 7 bases at J; junction bases unmatched: 5. The germline gives CDR1 MGHDK, CDR2 SYGVNS. CDR3 coding DNA: TGTGCCAGCAGTAGACCGGGACTAGCGGGGAATGAGCAGTTCTTC. It is translated as CASSRPGLAGNEQFF.

The chain links TRBV21-1 to TRBJ2-5; the table's TRBD1 call for D was not verified on the DNA. TRBV21-1 is marked as a pseudogene. This CDR3 contains 20 residues. The CDR3 DNA sequence: TGTGCCAGCAGCAAAGCCTCCCTCGGCCGTGACAGTTTTCGCGGAGAGACCCAGTACTTC. Amino acids: CASSKASLGRDSFRGETQYF.

This chain links TRBV5-1 with TRBJ2-4; D is possibly TRBD1 (6 bases). V was cut by 0 bases and J by 9 bases, with 13 bases left in between. Germline assignment: CDR1 SGHRS and CDR2 YFSETQ. The CDR3 has 14 residues. The CDR3 coding sequence is TGCGCCAGCAGCTTGGATGGGGGCTTCGGCATTCAGTACTTC. It codes for CASSLDGGFGIQYF.

This clone was detected a few times. The chain links TRBV28 to TRBJ2-7; TRBD2 aligns across 11 bases. CDR1 and CDR2 (germline): MDHEN, SYDVKM. Trimming took 5 bases from V and 7 from J; bases not matched to a gene: 10. The CDR3 sequence is 15 residues long. CDR3 sequence (DNA): TGTGCCAGCAGTACCCTTAGCGGGAGGGCAAGGGAGCAGTACTTC. This gives the protein CASSTLSGRAREQYF.

The chain recombines TRBV14 with TRBJ2-1, with D unclear. The length of the CDR3 is 16 residues. Between the trimmed V and J ends, which lost 1 base and 3 bases, there was a span of 13 bases. Germline V CDR1 and CDR2: SGHDN, FVKESK. The CDR3 coding sequence is TGTGCCAGCAGCCAAGCCGGGCTACGATTCTACAATGAGCAGTTCTTC. Amino acid sequence: CASSQAGLRFYNEQFF.

Here the CDR3 reads CASSEEGYYEQYF. DNA for the CDR3: TGTGCCAGCAGTGAGGAGGGTTACTACGAGCAGTACTTC. V gene TRBV2 combines with J gene TRBJ2-7; D is possibly TRBD2 (6 bases). Per germline, CDR1 SNHLY and CDR2 FYNNEI. The CDR3 totals 13 residues. Deletions cut 3 bases from V and 3 bases from J, with 9 bases between.

CDR3 sequence: CASSWGEPGELFF. In DNA, the CDR3 is TGTGCCAGTTCCTGGGGGGAACCCGGGGAGCTGTTTTTT. The V gene is TRBV19, the J gene TRBJ2-2; D perhaps matches TRBD2 (6 bases). Germline V lookup: CDR1 LNHDA, CDR2 SQIVND (reference sequence). The CDR3 runs to 13 residues. Trimming took off 8 bases at V and 6 bases at J, with 13 bases between the two ends. Drawing the rest from reference TRBV19 and TRBJ2-2, the complete variable domain is DGGITQSPKYLFRKEGQNVTLSCEQNLNHDAMYWYRQDPGQGLRLIYYSQIVNDFQKGDIAEGYSVSREKKESFPLTVTSAQKNPTAFYLCASSWGEPGELFFGEGSRLTVL.

J is TRBJ2-3 and V is TRBV19; perhaps TRBD2 as D (6 bases). This CDR3 has 14 residues. Trimming took 5 bases from V and 2 from J, leaving 11 bases between them. Germline CDR1 reads LNHDA; CDR2 reads SQIVND (reference sequence). CDR3 bases: TGTGCCAGTAGTCGGAGGGACCACACAGATACGCAGTATTTT. Translated, it gives CASSRRDHTDTQYF.

V and J are TRBV19 and TRBJ1-5; the match to TRBD1 covers 10 bases. Germline CDR1 LNHDA, CDR2 SQIVND (reference sequence). This CDR3 spans 17 amino acids. The J segment lost 9 bases and the V segment lost 5 bases, leaving 16 bases of the junction unmatched. In nucleotides, the CDR3 is TGTGCCAGTAGTTCCCCTCCCGGGACAGGGGTGATGAGGCCCCAGCATTTT. It yields the protein CASSSPPGTGVMRPQHF. Using reference TRBV19 and TRBJ1-5 for the parts outside the CDR3, the full variable domain is DGGITQSPKYLFRKEGQNVTLSCEQNLNHDAMYWYRQDPGQGLRLIYYSQIVNDFQKGDIAEGYSVSREKKESFPLTVTSAQKNPTAFYLCASSSPPGTGVMRPQHFGDGTRLSIL.

The rearrangement joins TRBV7-2 to TRBJ1-2; D gene uncertain. Trimming shortened V by 4 bases and J by 5 bases, and 11 bases separated the two germline ends. From germline, CDR1 is SGHTA and CDR2 FQGNSA. This CDR3 is 13 amino acids long. The CDR3 coding sequence is TGTGCCAGCAGCTCCGCCGGGCGTTATGGCTACACCTTC. Translation: CASSSAGRYGYTF.

Only a few counts were recorded for this clone. Here the CDR3 reads CASSSRTSLGEQFF. The CDR3 DNA reads as TGTGCCAGCAGCAGCCGGACTAGCCTAGGTGAGCAGTTCTTC. The V gene is TRBV7-2, the J gene TRBJ2-1; 8 bases align to TRBD2. The CDR3 is 14 residues long. The germline gives CDR1 SGHTA, CDR2 FQGNSA. V was clipped by 5 bases and J by 9 bases; unmatched bases: 9.

The chain employs TRBV7-3 and TRBJ2-2, with D perhaps matching TRBD1 (6 bases). CDR3 length: 15 amino acids. The V gene lost 3 bases and the J gene lost 1 base, with 9 bases spanning the gap. Looked up from germline, CDR1 is SGHTA and CDR2 is FQGTGA. The CDR3 region is CASSFDRMNTGELFF. The CDR3, as DNA: TGTGCCAGCAGCTTTGACAGGATGAACACCGGGGAGCTGTTTTTT. Variable domain in full (rest from reference TRBV7-3 and TRBJ2-2): GAGVSQTPSNKVTEKGKYVELRCDPISGHTALYWYRQSLGQGPEFLIYFQGTGAADDSGLPNDRFFAVRPEGSVSTLKIQRTERGDSAVYLCASSFDRMNTGELFFGEGSRLTVL.

The gene calls are TRBV19 and TRBJ2-1, with 9 bases lining up with TRBD1. Germline-derived CDR1 and CDR2 are LNHDA and SQIVND (reference sequence). The CDR3 has 15 amino acids. The ends lost 4 bases at V and 6 bases at J; junction bases unmatched: 7. The CDR3 DNA reads TGTGCCAGTAGTAGGGACAGGGTCTTGAGCAATGAGCAGTTCTTC. Its translation: CASSRDRVLSNEQFF.

The gene calls are TRBV7-6 and TRBJ2-5; 7 positions match TRBD2. This CDR3 spans 14 amino acids. The germline V gene has CDR1 SGHVS and CDR2 FNYEAQ. V dropped 5 bases and J dropped 4; count of bases not matched to a gene: 7. CDR3: CASSPWWGGETQYF. CDR3 coding DNA: TGTGCCAGCAGCCCCTGGTGGGGGGGAGAGACCCAGTACTTC.

The rearrangement uses TRBV6-5 and TRBJ2-5; D possibly corresponds to TRBD2 (5 bases). Trimming left V 5 bases short and J 5 bases short, with 12 bases between. This CDR3 has 13 residues. CDR1 and CDR2 (germline): MNHEY, SVGAGI. CDR3 in amino acids: CASSEAARETQYF. The CDR3 DNA follows: TGTGCCAGCAGTGAAGCGGCGAGGGAGACCCAGTACTTC.